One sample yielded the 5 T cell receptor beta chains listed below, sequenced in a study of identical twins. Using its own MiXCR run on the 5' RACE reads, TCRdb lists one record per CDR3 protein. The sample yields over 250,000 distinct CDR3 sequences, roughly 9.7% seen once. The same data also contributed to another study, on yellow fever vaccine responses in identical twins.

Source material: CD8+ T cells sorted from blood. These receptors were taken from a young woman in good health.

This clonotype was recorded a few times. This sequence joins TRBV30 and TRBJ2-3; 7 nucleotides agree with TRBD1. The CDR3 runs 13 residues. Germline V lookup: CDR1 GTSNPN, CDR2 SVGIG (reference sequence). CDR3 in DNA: TGTGCAGCCGACAGGGAAAGCACAGATACGCAGTATTTT. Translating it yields CAADRESTDTQYF.

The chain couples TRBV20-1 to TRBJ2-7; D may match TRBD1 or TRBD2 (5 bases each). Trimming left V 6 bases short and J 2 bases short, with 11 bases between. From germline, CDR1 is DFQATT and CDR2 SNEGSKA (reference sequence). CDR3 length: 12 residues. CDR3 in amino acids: CSAGTVAYEQYF. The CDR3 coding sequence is TGCAGTGCAGGGACGGTTGCCTACGAGCAGTACTTC.

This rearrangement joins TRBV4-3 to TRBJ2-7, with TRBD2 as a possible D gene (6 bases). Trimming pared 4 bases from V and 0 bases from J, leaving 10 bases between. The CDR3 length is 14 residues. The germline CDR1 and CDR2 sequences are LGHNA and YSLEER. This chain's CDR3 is CASSPGSGSYEQYF. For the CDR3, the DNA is TGCGCCAGCAGCCCGGGTAGCGGCTCCTACGAGCAGTACTTC.

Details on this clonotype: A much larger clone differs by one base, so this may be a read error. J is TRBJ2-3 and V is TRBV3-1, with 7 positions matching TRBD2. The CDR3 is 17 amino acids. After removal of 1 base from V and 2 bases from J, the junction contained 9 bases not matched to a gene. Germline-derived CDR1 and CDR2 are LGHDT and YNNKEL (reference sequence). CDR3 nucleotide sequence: TGTGCCAGCAGCCAAGTGAGCGGGGCGGCTTTCACAGATACGCAGTATTTT. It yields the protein CASSQVSGAAFTDTQYF.

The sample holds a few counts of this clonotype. DNA for the CDR3: TGTGCCACCAGCAGAGATACCGGTTCCGAGCAGTACTTC. Its protein product is CATSRDTGSEQYF. This chain connects TRBV15 to TRBJ2-7; D not certain. The V end lost 0 bases, the J end lost 6 bases, and 9 bases lay between the germline ends. The CDR3 is 13 amino acids. Per the germline V gene, CDR1 is LNHNV and CDR2 is YYDKDF (reference sequence).